This T cell receptor (beta chain) is from a study of CD8+ T cells in alopecia areata (dated by TCRdb to about 2018). About the full investigation: The study used high-throughput TCRbeta sequencing to examine T cell clonal expansion in alopecia areata, in both the C3H/HeJ mouse model and human patients. Human TCRbeta sequencing covered scalp tissue and sorted CD4+ and CD8+ peripheral blood T cells from patchy and totalis/universalis alopecia areata patients and healthy controls. Clonality in the scalp was compared among normal scalp (n=4), patchy alopecia areata scalp (n=8), and alopecia totalis/universalis scalp (n=8). RNA was obtained with the PAXgene miRNA kit for fixed scalp, the miRNeasy kit for PBMCs, and the RNeasy kit for mouse skin. immunoSEQ multiplex PCR using 35 Vbeta forward primers and 13 Jbeta reverse primers was used to amplify TCRbeta CDR3 regions. What the research found in general, with its limitations: Compared with normal scalp, lesional scalp, particularly in alopecia totalis/universalis, had higher clonality and more expanded CD8+ clones, which suggests antigenic drive. Compared with mice, TCR sequences shared between patients were less clear, possibly partly because of HLA diversity across the patient population. Scalp TCR repertoire analysis is complicated because resident alphabeta T cells in normal human skin are also sequenced, whereas mouse skin is dominated by gammadelta T cells.

Receptors were amplified or captured by the immunoSEQ multiplex PCR assay. RNA was extracted from all samples and reverse transcribed into cDNA as template for TCR sequencing. First-strand cDNA was synthesized with SuperScript III using a 2:1 mix of oligo-dT and random hexamers. A synthetic immune receptor repertoire was used to assess amplification bias, and residual bias was removed computationally. The paper's data handling went like this. After raw reads were preprocessed to remove errors, the CDR3 was defined following IMGT conventions as running from the conserved cysteine to phenylalanine. Clonality was calculated as 1 minus Shannon entropy normalized by log2 of the number of productive unique TCRs. CD4 or CD8 identity of scalp clones was inferred by cross-referencing scalp TCRbeta sequences with sorted blood CD4 and CD8 repertoires. TCRdb obtained this table from immuneACCESS and retained in-frame rearrangements with V and J assigned. These tables miss some clones; where compared with another copy, unresolved V genes account for less than half of the shortfall, and the remainder is unexplained. V and J calls plus clone size are reproduced from that table; the DNA served to infer D and trimming. The sample table holds about 110,000 clones, of which under 65% were seen once. Roughly 25% of the sample belongs to the ten largest clones.

The table lists this clone with a count of one. No antigen is known for it. Per-base qualities were not stored, and no clone one base away is much larger. From alopecia areata patients, peripheral blood was collected along with lesional scalp punch biopsies. After PBMCs were isolated by density centrifugation and stained for CD3, CD4 and CD8, a FACSAria was used to sort CD4+ and CD8+ T cells. As part of a multicenter biomarker study, untreated alopecia areata patients were recruited. For roughly 5 biomarker-study patients, blood CD8+ T cells were further sorted into NKG2D-low and NKG2D-high fractions. Including the terminal cysteine and phenylalanine, the CDR3 comprises 14 residues. The DNA shown is the 42-base CDR3, in frame from base 1. From a lookup of the germline V gene (reference sequence), CDR1 and CDR2 are MNHEY and SMNVEV. Between the V and J ends, shortened by 3 bases and 6 bases respectively, the junction contains 11 bases.

Sequenced: NKG2D-low CD8+ T cells sorted from blood. The cell subset or site label, as the study defines it: sorted CD8+ NKG2D-low blood T cells. The sequence was obtained from a human donor with alopecia areata. The chain uses TRBV27 and TRBJ2-2; TRBD1 might be the D gene, on 6 matching bases. CDR3 protein: CASSFSGASGELFF. Read as DNA, the sequence is TGTGCCAGCAGTTTTTCAGGGGCTTCCGGGGAGCTGTTTTTT.